This T cell receptor beta chain comes out of a study of early T cells in non-severe SARS-CoV-2 infection. TCRdb re-analysed the 5' RACE reads in MiXCR, keeping a single row per CDR3 protein. The repertoire holds about 130,000 distinct CDR3 sequences, with under 15% as singletons. Per the germline V gene, CDR1 is DFQATT and CDR2 is SNEGSKA (reference sequence). The length of the CDR3 is 12 residues. V lost 7 bases and J 5 bases, leaving 11 bases between the germline ends. The chain uses TRBV20-1 and TRBJ2-2; a weak D match, TRBD1 (6 bases). Sequences were obtained from whole blood. The sequence was collected from an adult who was a healthcare worker with PCR-confirmed SARS-CoV-2 infection or an uninfected control (not recorded which). The chain's CDR3 is CSVQGWTGELFF. The CDR3, as DNA: TGCAGTGTCCAGGGGTGGACCGGGGAGCTGTTTTTT.